This entry concerns a single T cell receptor (beta chain). Antigen: not known. This sample is drawn from a study of T-cell memory formation after mild COVID-19. General study findings and limits: Detection of some responders pre-infection suggested pre-existing cross-reactive memory T cells participated. Among clones peaking at day 37 in the second wave, SARS-CoV-2 specificity remained unconfirmed.

5'RACE primed from the constant segment yielded TCR alpha and TCR beta cDNA libraries bearing sample barcodes and UMIs. MiXCR, run by TCRdb on the 5' RACE reads, gives a single entry per CDR3 protein. The profile shows about 210,000 distinct CDR3 sequences, more than 9% of them singletons. The CDR3 totals 13 residues. Germline V gene data show CDR1 as DFQATT and CDR2 as SNEGSKA (reference sequence). The V gene end was trimmed by 6 bases and the J gene end by 3 bases; junction bases not matched to a gene: 7. This clonotype was sampled from a man in his late teens or twenties who had mild COVID-19 (a few samples of this study predate the infection). Cell type and time point are not known. Sequenced input: PBMCs or a T cell subset sorted from them (not recorded which). This chain connects TRBV20-1 to TRBJ2-7; 8 nucleotides agree with TRBD1. CDR3 bases: TGCAGTGCGCATCCGGGACAGGTCTACGAGCAGTACTTC. It codes for CSAHPGQVYEQYF.